Listed here are 19 T cell receptor beta chains from one sample, sequenced in a study of blood T cell repertoires in COVID-19. Measured with immunoSEQ multiplex PCR; TCRdb has only the in-frame clones, and not every one. The table includes around 70,000 clones, 86% detected once. The sequenced sample was peripheral blood. These receptors were taken from a man younger than 40 with acute or convalescent COVID-19.

J is TRBJ2-3 and V is TRBV30; 8 bases are a match to TRBD1. Germline CDR1 GTSNPN, CDR2 SVGIG (reference sequence). The junction had 2 bases not matched to a gene; V was cut back by 8 bases and J by 1 base. This CDR3 is 12 amino acids long. The CDR3 DNA reads as TGTGCCCGGGGACAGGGCACAGATACGCAGTATTTT. Its protein is CARGQGTDTQYF.

V and J are TRBV7-8 and TRBJ2-2, with D possibly TRBD2 on 6 matching bases. V was clipped by 2 bases and J by 1 base, with 11 bases between them. CDR3 size: 16 residues. The germline V gene has CDR1 SGHVS and CDR2 FQNEAQ. CDR3 amino acids: CASSLSGSGNTGELFF. The CDR3 DNA reads as TGTGCCAGCAGCTTAAGTGGTAGCGGGAACACCGGGGAGCTGTTTTTT.

The rearrangement uses TRBV18 and TRBJ1-1, with a weak D call TRBD1 (5 bases). The CDR3 is 13 residues long. The germline gives CDR1 KGHSH, CDR2 LQKENI. Trimming pared 8 bases from V and 1 base from J, leaving 11 bases between. The CDR3 loop is CASKTDRNTEAFF. In nucleotides, the CDR3 is TGTGCCAGCAAAACAGACAGGAACACTGAAGCTTTCTTT.

This sequence joins TRBV5-1 and TRBJ2-3; D is possibly TRBD2 (5 bases). The germline V gene has CDR1 SGHRS and CDR2 YFSETQ. Trimming pared 5 bases from V and 4 bases from J, leaving 8 bases between. This CDR3 comprises 12 residues. Here the CDR3 reads CASSEGSDTQYF. CDR3 bases: TGCGCCAGCAGTGAGGGTTCAGATACGCAGTATTTT.

The sample holds a few counts of this clone. The V and J genes are TRBV6-5 and TRBJ1-5, with 7 bases fitting TRBD1. Looked up from germline, CDR1 is MNHEY and CDR2 is SVGAGI. Unmatched junction bases numbered 6, after V lost 8 bases and J lost 2 bases. The CDR3 extends over 14 amino acids. The DNA of the CDR3 is TGTGCCAGCTCAATCGACAGGGGCAATCAGCCCCAGCATTTT. Amino acids: CASSIDRGNQPQHF.

The chain couples TRBV11-2 to TRBJ1-1; D is uncertain. Per germline, CDR1 SGHAT and CDR2 FQNNGV. The CDR3 sequence is 11 residues long. The V end was cut by 5 bases, the J end by 7 bases, with 8 bases between. CDR3 DNA sequence: TGTGCCAGCAGCCTGAGAAATGAAGCTTTCTTT. The encoded protein is CASSLRNEAFF.

V usage is TRBV7-8 and J usage is TRBJ2-7, with 7 bases fitting TRBD1. Losses at the gene ends were 5 bases for V and 3 bases for J; bases not matched to a gene: 10. Germline V lookup: CDR1 SGHVS, CDR2 FQNEAQ. CDR3 length: 15 amino acids. CDR3 nucleotide sequence: TGTGCCAGCAGCGAGCTGCACAGGGGCGGCTACGAGCAGTACTTC. As protein: CASSELHRGGYEQYF.

The rearrangement uses TRBV30 and TRBJ1-2, with a weak D call TRBD1 (5 bases). The length of the CDR3 is 14 residues. Per germline, CDR1 GTSNPN and CDR2 SVGIG (reference sequence). Trimming took 5 bases from V and 2 from J, leaving 15 bases between them. The DNA for the CDR3 is TGTGCCTGGGATCCGGGGACTAGGAACTATGGCTACACCTTC. Amino acid sequence: CAWDPGTRNYGYTF.

The V call is TRBV21-1, the J call TRBJ2-7; the table's D gene call, TRBD1, was not cross checked with the DNA. TRBV21-1 is given as a pseudogene. This CDR3 spans 12 amino acids. The CDR3 spells CASSKHSYEQYF. In DNA form, the CDR3 reads TGTGCCAGCAGCAAACACAGCTACGAGCAGTACTTC.

On this clone: Its ends do not fully match the called genes, so a read error is possible. V is TRBV5-1 and J is TRBJ2-2; tentative D call: TRBD2 (6 bases). This CDR3 comprises 16 residues. CDR1 is SGHRS, CDR2 YFSETQ, per germline. This chain's CDR3 is CASSLEQAGNSGELFF. The CDR3 nucleotides are TGCGCCAGCAGCTTGGAACAGGCGGGGAACTCCGGGGAGCTGTTTTTT. The full variable domain, in which reference TRBV5-1 and TRBJ2-2 provide the parts outside the CDR3, is KAGVTQTPRYLIKTRGQQVTLSCSPISGHRSVSWYQQTPGQGLQFLFEYFSETQRNKGNFPGRFSGRQFSNSRSEMNVSTLELGDSALYLCASSLEQAGNSGELFFGEGSRLTVL.

The gene calls are TRBV6-6 and TRBJ1-6; D might be TRBD1 (6 bases). V shed 2 bases and J shed 9 bases, with 17 bases lying between them. CDR3 length equals 16 residues. Germline assignment: CDR1 MNHNY and CDR2 SVGAGI (reference sequence). In DNA form, the CDR3 reads TGTGCCAGCAGTTACGCTCAAACAGGGAATGGTTCACCCCTCCACTTT. Amino acid sequence: CASSYAQTGNGSPLHF.

The rearrangement links TRBV6-1 to TRBJ2-5; D is perhaps TRBD1 (5 bases). This CDR3 spans 14 amino acids. Trimming left V 3 bases short and J 3 bases short, with 11 bases between. Germline CDR1 MNHNS, CDR2 SASEGT. The CDR3 DNA reads TGTGCCAGCAGTGAGCTCCGACAGAAAGAGACCCAGTACTTC. Translated: CASSELRQKETQYF.

V gene TRBV9 combines with J gene TRBJ2-1; possibly TRBD2 for D (5 bases). CDR1 is SGDLS, CDR2 YYNGEE, per germline. V lost 8 bases, J lost 0 bases, and 9 bases lay in between. CDR3 size: 13 residues. CDR3 in amino acids: CASAGSSYNEQFF. Here the CDR3 DNA reads TGTGCCAGTGCTGGGAGCTCCTACAATGAGCAGTTCTTC.

The J gene is TRBJ2-2, the V gene TRBV5-1; 9 nucleotides align to TRBD2. The CDR3 consists of 17 residues. After removal of 2 bases from V and 2 bases from J, the junction contained 7 bases not matched to a gene. Germline CDR1 reads SGHRS; CDR2 reads YFSETQ. The CDR3 nucleotides are TGCGCCAGCAGCTTTACGCGGGAGGGCCTAAACACCGGGGAGCTGTTTTTT. Encoded protein: CASSFTREGLNTGELFF.

This chain links TRBV5-1 with TRBJ2-3; weak D call: TRBD2 (5 bases). The V end was cut by 3 bases, the J end by 6 bases, with 17 bases between. Germline loops: CDR1 SGHRS, CDR2 YFSETQ. The CDR3 is 15 amino acids. CDR3 residues: CASSSTPIRGDTQYF. The CDR3 nucleotides read TGCGCCAGCAGCTCAACGCCCATACGAGGGGATACGCAGTATTTT.

The chain joins TRBV19 to TRBJ2-1, with D possibly TRBD2 on 7 matching bases. V was shortened by 4 bases and J by 4 bases, with 17 bases between the two germline ends. The CDR3 length is 16 residues. Germline V gene lookup returns CDR1 LNHDA and CDR2 SQIVND (reference sequence). Written as DNA, the CDR3 is TGTGCCAGTAGTACAAAGCGGGCGGGGGCGTACAATGAGCAGTTCTTC. Encoded protein: CASSTKRAGAYNEQFF.

The chain has TRBV11-2 and TRBJ2-3; D ambiguous. The CDR3 has 11 residues. Trimming removed 1 base from V and 7 bases from J, with 3 bases in between. Per the germline V gene, CDR1 is SGHAT and CDR2 is FQNNGV. CDR3 sequence (DNA): TGTGCCAGCAGCTTAGTAAATACGCAGTATTTT. Translation: CASSLVNTQYF.

This rearrangement joins TRBV11-2 to TRBJ1-3, with D possibly matching TRBD1 (5 bases). The CDR3 is made up of 14 amino acids. With 5 bases removed from V and 2 bases from J, the gap between germline ends came to 10 bases. Germline V gene lookup returns CDR1 SGHAT and CDR2 FQNNGV. The CDR3 loop is CASSLGGTGNTIYF. CDR3 nucleotide sequence: TGTGCCAGCAGCCTCGGGGGGACTGGAAACACCATATATTTT. Based on the CDR3 plus reference TRBV11-2 and TRBJ1-3, the full variable domain is EAGVAQSPRYKIIEKRQSVAFWCNPISGHATLYWYQQILGQGPKLLIQFQNNGVVDDSQLPKDRFSAERLKGVDSTLKIQPAKLEDSAVYLCASSLGGTGNTIYFGEGSWLTVV.

This clone was found once. The chain links TRBV6-2 or TRBV6-3 to TRBJ2-7; D possibly corresponds to TRBD2 (6 bases). Germline V gives CDR1 MNHEY, CDR2 SVGEGT. The CDR3 has 13 residues. V lost 5 bases to trimming and J lost 6 bases, with 14 bases between them. This CDR3 is CASSIRRGREQYF. The CDR3 nucleotides are TGTGCCAGCAGTATACGGAGGGGTCGCGAGCAGTACTTC.